The sequence of this T cell receptor (beta chain) was determined in a study of human CD8 memory T cell subsets. Notes on the study in general: Minimal repertoire overlap was seen between stem-like memory T cells and precursor exhausted T cells. Among T cells, stem-like memory and precursor exhausted subsets showed similarly high diversity, unlike effector memory cells.

The CDR3 consists of 11 residues. Germline CDR1 is LGHNA and CDR2 is YSLEER. As regards this clonotype: Its antigen is unknown.

Researchers made TCR beta libraries via UMI-labeled 5' RACE. TCRdb reanalyzed the 5' RACE reads and collapses them to one entry per CDR3 protein, without DNA. Its table lists over 6,500 distinct CDR3 sequences. TSTEM cells were defined as CCR7+ PD-1- TIGIT- CD8+ memory cells. A negative magnetic separation step was used to enrich total CD8+ T cells. The clonotype originates from a human donor in good health. Specimen: CD8+ stem-like memory T cells (TSCM and TCM) sorted from PBMCs. Sample subset: stem-like memory CD8 T cells (TSTEM), CCR7+ PD-1- TIGIT-. The rearrangement links TRBV4-3 to TRBJ2-1; TCRdb designates TRBD1, a call that cannot be tested without DNA. The CDR3: CASGGIDEQFF.